What follows are 13 T cell receptor beta chains derived from one specimen sequenced in a study of T cell repertoires in cytomegalovirus infection. MiXCR was run by TCRdb on the reads, yielding one entry per CDR3 protein. The data show approximately 290,000 distinct CDR3 sequences, 20% to 30% seen once. Sequencing was performed on PBMCs. Receptors originate from a human donor in good health (CMV status not recorded). Some clones in this sample may be carry-over from other donors' samples.

With regard to this clonotype: A much larger clone sits a single nucleotide away, making a read error possible. The rearrangement joins TRBV7-2 to TRBJ2-7; D uncertain. The DNA end lines up better with TRBJ2-1; the J call may be wrong. This CDR3 contains 13 residues. Germline loops: CDR1 SGHTA, CDR2 FQGNSA. In DNA form, the CDR3 reads TGTGCCAGCAGCGAAGGACCTCGGTACGAGCAGTTCTTC. Protein product: CASSEGPRYEQFF.

V gene TRBV7-9 combines with J gene TRBJ2-2; D unclear. This CDR3 is 14 amino acids long. From germline, CDR1 is SEHNR and CDR2 FQNEAQ (reference sequence). V gave up 4 bases and J gave up 4 bases, with 10 bases separating them. The CDR3 coding sequence is TGTGCCAGCAGCTCCATCGGTGGCACCGGGGAGCTGTTTTTT. Translation gives CASSSIGGTGELFF.

The chain links TRBV7-9 to TRBJ2-1; perhaps TRBD1 as D (5 bases). The germline V and J ends were trimmed by 5 bases and 15 bases, with 17 bases remaining between them. This CDR3 is 12 amino acids long. Germline loops: CDR1 SEHNR, CDR2 FQNEAQ (reference sequence). The CDR3 sequence is CASSLDAGRGFF. CDR3 sequence (DNA): TGTGCCAGCAGCCTAGACGCCGGAAGGGGGTTCTTC.

This clonotype was detected many times. The rearrangement links TRBV7-2 to TRBJ2-3, with D maybe TRBD2 (5 bases). V gave up 4 bases and J gave up 0 bases, with 14 bases separating them. CDR1 is SGHTA and CDR2 is FQGNSA in the germline V gene. This CDR3 is 16 amino acids long. The CDR3: CASSSRAASSTDTQYF. CDR3 in DNA: TGTGCCAGCAGCTCCCGAGCGGCTTCTAGCACAGATACGCAGTATTTT.

This clonotype was detected only a few times. The V and J genes are TRBV28 and TRBJ2-3; D possibly uses TRBD1 or TRBD2 (5 bases each). The germline gives CDR1 MDHEN, CDR2 SYDVKM. This CDR3 has 13 residues. The V end lost 5 bases, the J end lost 2 bases, and 8 bases lay between the germline ends. The CDR3 is CASSGDLTDTQYF. In DNA form, the CDR3 reads TGTGCCAGCAGTGGGGACCTCACAGATACGCAGTATTTT.

This clonotype was observed a handful of times. This chain joins TRBV12-3 or TRBV12-4 and TRBJ1-3, with D possibly being TRBD1 (5 bases). CDR3 length equals 16 residues. V was clipped by 3 bases and J by 2 bases, with 14 bases between them. The CDR3 spells CASSFGQGSPGNTIYF. The CDR3 nucleotides read TGTGCCAGCAGTTTCGGGCAGGGCTCCCCTGGAAACACCATATATTTT.

The chain recombines TRBV29-1 with TRBJ2-5, with TRBD1 matching 8 bases. Germline CDR1 is SQVTM and CDR2 is ANQGSEA. Trimming took 7 bases from V and 1 from J; bases not matched to a gene: 5. This CDR3 contains 13 residues. CDR3 DNA sequence: TGCAGCGCTACGGGACAGGCCCAAGAGACCCAGTACTTC. The encoded protein is CSATGQAQETQYF.

The DNA for the CDR3 is TGCAGCGTTGAAGATCTTGGGACTAGCGTTGTCTCCTACAATGAGCAGTTCTTC. It encodes CSVEDLGTSVVSYNEQFF. The rearrangement uses TRBV29-1 and TRBJ2-1; 10 bases map to TRBD2. CDR3 length equals 18 residues. Looked up from germline, CDR1 is SQVTM and CDR2 is ANQGSEA. Trimming took 0 bases from V and 0 from J; bases not matched to a gene: 8.

This clonotype was seen a handful of times. The chain links TRBV7-2 to TRBJ2-3; 10 bases fit TRBD1. The CDR3 totals 16 residues. The germline CDR1 and CDR2 sequences are SGHTA and FQGNSA. V shed 1 base and J 2 bases; nucleotides not matched to a gene: 3. The CDR3 coding sequence is TGTGCCAGCAGCTTAGGGGGACAGGGGTCCACAGATACGCAGTATTTT. Translated, it gives CASSLGGQGSTDTQYF.

In this sample, this clonotype turned up a few times. The chain uses TRBV11-2 and TRBJ2-7; D gene unclear. Germline assignment: CDR1 SGHAT and CDR2 FQNNGV. V lost 4 bases and J 0 bases, leaving 10 bases between the germline ends. This CDR3 region has 14 residues. The CDR3 is CASSSGRFSYEQYF. The CDR3 nucleotides are TGTGCCAGCAGCTCCGGACGGTTCTCCTACGAGCAGTACTTC. The entire variable domain, with the rest obtained from reference TRBV11-2 and TRBJ2-7, is as follows: EAGVAQSPRYKIIEKRQSVAFWCNPISGHATLYWYQQILGQGPKLLIQFQNNGVVDDSQLPKDRFSAERLKGVDSTLKIQPAKLEDSAVYLCASSSGRFSYEQYFGPGTRLTVT.

This chain connects TRBV7-6 to TRBJ1-5; D is undetermined. The germline V and J ends were trimmed by 4 bases and 0 bases, with 7 bases remaining between them. The CDR3 is 14 residues long. The germline V gene has CDR1 SGHVS and CDR2 FNYEAQ. The CDR3 region is CASSSYISNQPQHF. The CDR3 DNA reads TGTGCCAGCAGCTCTTATATTAGCAATCAGCCCCAGCATTTT.

The chain is built from TRBV6-6 and TRBJ2-1; 7 nucleotides agree with TRBD2. J was trimmed by 4 bases and V by 2 bases; bases with no gene match: 11. The germline V gene encodes CDR1 MNHNY and CDR2 SVGAGI (reference sequence). This CDR3 contains 17 residues. For the CDR3, the DNA is TGTGCCAGCAGTTACGGGGGGGATGTACAGAAGTACAATGAGCAGTTCTTC. This sequence encodes CASSYGGDVQKYNEQFF.

This clonotype was found a few times. J is TRBJ2-7 and V is TRBV25-1; maybe TRBD1 (6 bases). This CDR3 has 15 residues. V was shortened by 2 bases and J by 4 bases, with 15 bases between the two germline ends. Germline V gene data show CDR1 as MGHDK and CDR2 as SYGVNS. This chain's CDR3 is CASSERGTGTYEQYF. As DNA, the CDR3 is TGTGCCAGCAGTGAAAGGGGAACAGGGACATACGAGCAGTACTTC.